What follows are 28 T cell receptor beta chains derived from one specimen sequenced in a study of OX40 agonist ivuxolimab in advanced cancers. Data came from immunoSEQ multiplex PCR; TCRdb stores just in-frame clones and leaves some out. The sample yields fewer than 80,000 clones, around 90% seen once. The sequences come from CD4+ or CD8+ T cells sorted from blood, collected in a trial of the OX40 agonist ivuxolimab. These receptors came from an adult with an advanced solid tumor such as melanoma, head and neck, liver or kidney cancer.

V gene TRBV30 combines with J gene TRBJ2-1; TRBD2 matches at 7 bases. CDR1 GTSNPN and CDR2 SVGIG come from the germline V gene (reference sequence). This CDR3 has 15 residues. The V gene end was trimmed by 7 bases and the J gene end by 7 bases; junction bases not matched to a gene: 16. CDR3 sequence: CALDDSAGYGNEQFF. DNA for the CDR3: TGTGCCTTGGATGATTCAGCGGGATACGGGAATGAGCAGTTCTTC.

J is TRBJ2-7 and V is TRBV6-1; D remains unclear. This CDR3 contains 13 residues. V was cut by 1 base and J by 3 bases, with 7 bases left in between. Germline loops: CDR1 MNHNS, CDR2 SASEGT. CDR3 sequence: CASSEVQNYEQYF. As DNA, the CDR3 is TGTGCCAGCAGTGAAGTCCAAAACTACGAGCAGTACTTC.

The chain recombines TRBV5-4 with TRBJ2-1; 8 bases fit TRBD2. The germline V gene encodes CDR1 SGHNT and CDR2 YYREEE (reference sequence). CDR3 length: 18 residues. Losses at the gene ends were 4 bases for V and 0 bases for J; bases not matched to a gene: 12. Written as DNA, the CDR3 is TGTGCCAGCAGCCCCGCCGCACTAGCGGCCAGCTCCTACAATGAGCAGTTCTTC. Amino acids: CASSPAALAASSYNEQFF.

The genes are TRBV7-9 and TRBJ2-2; TRBD2 is a possible D gene (6 bases). V shed 2 bases and J shed 5 bases, with 12 bases lying between them. The CDR3 loop spans 15 amino acids. Germline V gene sequence: CDR1 SEHNR, CDR2 FQNEAQ (reference sequence). The CDR3 DNA follows: TGTGCCAGCAGCTTAAGTTCGGGGGATACCGGGGAGCTGTTTTTT. This gives the protein CASSLSSGDTGELFF.

The CDR3 DNA follows: TGTGCCAGCAGTGAACTAGCGGGTGGAGACAATGAGCAGTTCTTC. This codes for CASSELAGGDNEQFF. The chain combines TRBV6-4 with TRBJ2-1, with 9 positions matching TRBD2. J was trimmed by 5 bases and V by 3 bases; bases with no gene match: 5. CDR1 and CDR2 from the germline V gene are MRHNA and SNTAGT. The CDR3 runs 15 residues.

This clone has a single count. The chain employs TRBV7-9 and TRBJ2-1; 8 bases fit TRBD2. V trimming: 6 bases; J trimming: 8 bases; junction bases outside the gene matches: 6. This CDR3 has 13 residues. Germline-derived CDR1 and CDR2 are SEHNR and FQNEAQ (reference sequence). The CDR3 DNA reads TGTGCCAGCAGTTTACCCGGGGGGGATGAGCAGTTCTTC. Its translation: CASSLPGGDEQFF.

The rearrangement links TRBV4-3 to TRBJ2-2; the D is unclear. The CDR3 sequence is 15 residues long. The germline CDR1 and CDR2 sequences are LGHNA and YSLEER. The V and J ends lost 0 bases and 0 bases respectively, with 5 bases between them. CDR3 nucleotide sequence: TGCGCCAGCAGCCAAGATGGTGCGAACACCGGGGAGCTGTTTTTT. It yields the protein CASSQDGANTGELFF.

The gene calls are TRBV4-1 and TRBJ1-2; D not resolved. The germline V and J ends were trimmed by 1 base and 8 bases, with 14 bases remaining between them. Germline CDR1 MGHRA, CDR2 YSYEKL. There are 14 residues in the CDR3. The CDR3 sequence: CASSQGISAAGYTF. CDR3 bases: TGCGCCAGCAGCCAAGGGATCTCGGCGGCGGGCTACACCTTC.

This clone was detected once. The chain is built from TRBV5-1 and TRBJ2-2, with D unclear. Trimming stripped 2 bases from V and 0 bases from J, with 11 bases between. Germline V gene sequence: CDR1 SGHRS, CDR2 YFSETQ. The CDR3 contains 16 residues. The CDR3 nucleotides read TGCGCCAGCAGCTTATTCGGCCCCCCGAACACCGGGGAGCTGTTTTTT. It specifies CASSLFGPPNTGELFF.

The chain is built from TRBV21-1 and TRBJ1-5. TRBV21-1 is given as a pseudogene. There are 16 residues in the CDR3. The CDR3 loop is CASSKAPERPNQPQHF. CDR3 bases: TGTGCCAGCAGCAAAGCCCCCGAAAGGCCCAATCAGCCCCAGCATTTT.

This sequence joins TRBV10-3 and TRBJ2-3; possible D gene TRBD1, 6 bases. V was shortened by 4 bases and J by 1 base, with 9 bases between the two germline ends. CDR3 length: 14 amino acids. From germline, CDR1 is ENHRY and CDR2 SYGVKD. The CDR3 protein is CAISAGEGTDTQYF. The CDR3 region has the DNA TGTGCCATCAGTGCAGGGGAAGGCACAGATACGCAGTATTTT.

The chain has TRBV18 and TRBJ1-5; 9 nucleotides align to TRBD1. CDR1 and CDR2 from the germline V gene are KGHSH and LQKENI. V trimming: 3 bases; J trimming: 4 bases; junction bases outside the gene matches: 4. This CDR3 region has 15 residues. CDR3 residues: CASSPTGGGNQPQHF. The CDR3 DNA sequence: TGTGCCAGCTCACCCACAGGGGGCGGGAATCAGCCCCAGCATTTT.

The chain couples TRBV10-3 to TRBJ2-7; 13 positions match TRBD2. V shed 4 bases and J 2 bases; nucleotides not matched to a gene: 11. The germline V gene has CDR1 ENHRY and CDR2 SYGVKD. CDR3 length: 18 residues. The DNA of the CDR3 is TGTGCCATCAGTGGAGGACTAGCGGGAGCTCCAATCACCTACGAGCAGTACTTC. Translating gives CAISGGLAGAPITYEQYF.

The V and J genes are TRBV25-1 and TRBJ2-1, with D possibly matching TRBD2 (6 bases). Germline CDR1 and CDR2: MGHDK and SYGVNS. V was clipped by 3 bases and J by 8 bases, with 14 bases between them. There are 14 residues in the CDR3. CDR3 in DNA: TGTGCCAGCAGTGATAACGGGAGTCCGGATGAGCAGTTCTTC. It is translated as CASSDNGSPDEQFF. Filled out from reference TRBV25-1 and TRBJ2-1, the complete variable domain reads EADIYQTPRYLVIGTGKKITLECSQTMGHDKMYWYQQDPGMELHLIHYSYGVNSTEKGDLSSESTVSRIRTEHFPLTLESARPSHTSQYLCASSDNGSPDEQFFGPGTRLTVL.

The rearrangement joins TRBV9 to TRBJ1-2, with unresolved D. The CDR3 contains 15 residues. Germline lookup yields CDR1 SGDLS and CDR2 YYNGEE. The V gene lost 3 bases and the J gene lost 1 base, with 13 bases spanning the gap. The CDR3 DNA sequence: TGTGCCAGCAGCGCGAGCTTCGGAGGTAACTATGGCTACACCTTC. As protein: CASSASFGGNYGYTF.

This clone has just one count. The V and J genes are TRBV5-4 and TRBJ2-7, with D unclear. CDR1 and CDR2 from the germline V gene are SGHNT and YYREEE (reference sequence). CDR3 length equals 13 residues. V was pared by 5 bases and J by 2 bases, with 11 bases between. CDR3 loop: CASSHTTTYEQYF. CDR3 sequence (DNA): TGTGCCAGCAGTCATACTACGACCTACGAGCAGTACTTC.

This chain links TRBV4-2 with TRBJ2-5; D is ambiguous. The CDR3 extends over 13 amino acids. Germline CDR1 reads LGHNA; CDR2 reads YNFKEQ. V was cut by 1 base and J by 3 bases, with 6 bases left in between. The CDR3 DNA reads as TGTGCCAGCAGCCAAGCCAGAGAAGAGACCCAGTACTTC. It encodes CASSQAREETQYF.

J is TRBJ1-5 and V is TRBV5-6; no reliable D call. Per germline, CDR1 SGHDT and CDR2 YYEEEE. This CDR3 comprises 12 residues. Trimming cost V 2 bases and J 9 bases, with 9 bases left between them. The CDR3, as DNA: TGTGCCAGCAGCTTTCACGGTATGCCCCAGCATTTT. Translating gives CASSFHGMPQHF.

The chain combines TRBV27 with TRBJ2-2; possible D gene TRBD1, 6 bases. Between the trimmed V and J ends, which lost 0 bases and 5 bases, there was a span of 10 bases. This CDR3 comprises 15 residues. Per the germline V gene, CDR1 is MNHEY and CDR2 is SMNVEV (reference sequence). In DNA, the CDR3 is TGTGCCAGCAGTTTATCCCCGGGGACAACCGGGGAGCTGTTTTTT. Translating gives CASSLSPGTTGELFF.

The V and J genes are TRBV4-1 and TRBJ1-2; 7 bases match TRBD1. Per the germline V gene, CDR1 is MGHRA and CDR2 is YSYEKL. V trimming: 4 bases; J trimming: 5 bases; junction bases outside the gene matches: 13. The CDR3 consists of 16 residues. The CDR3 loop is CASSPGVATGLYGYTF. The CDR3 bases are TGCGCCAGCAGCCCGGGGGTGGCGACAGGGCTTTATGGCTACACCTTC.

The rearrangement uses TRBV11-2 and TRBJ2-7; 7 bases agree with TRBD2. The germline CDR1 and CDR2 sequences are SGHAT and FQNNGV. The V and J ends lost 0 bases and 3 bases, in that order; junction bases with no gene match: 5. This CDR3 is built from 15 residues. For the CDR3, the DNA is TGTGCCAGCAGCTTAGAATCAGGCGGGGGCTACGAGCAGTACTTC. Residues: CASSLESGGGYEQYF.

The rearrangement uses TRBV28 and TRBJ2-7; no clear D. From germline, CDR1 is MDHEN and CDR2 SYDVKM. This CDR3 is 13 amino acids long. V was cut by 6 bases and J by 3 bases, with 12 bases left in between. In DNA form, the CDR3 reads TGTGCCAGCAGCCTCACCCACGACTACGAGCAGTACTTC. It yields the protein CASSLTHDYEQYF.

In the case of this clone: Mismatch with germline at one junction end may stem from a read error. The genes are TRBV2 and TRBJ2-7; TRBD1 matches 7 bases. The germline V gene encodes CDR1 SNHLY and CDR2 FYNNEI. There are 15 residues in the CDR3. The CDR3 DNA sequence: TGTGCCAGCAGGGAAGGACAGGCGAGAACCTACGAGCAGTACTTC. Its protein is CASREGQARTYEQYF.

This clone was detected once. The V call is TRBV7-2, the J call TRBJ2-3, with unresolved D. Germline CDR1 is SGHTA and CDR2 is FQGNSA. V was shortened by 5 bases and J by 4 bases, with 10 bases between the two germline ends. This CDR3 is 13 amino acids long. The CDR3 protein is CASSPVSPDTQYF. In nucleotides, the CDR3 is TGTGCCAGCAGCCCCGTCAGCCCAGATACGCAGTATTTT. The full variable domain, rest sourced from reference TRBV7-2 and TRBJ2-3, is GAGVSQSPSNKVTEKGKDVELRCDPISGHTALYWYRQSLGQGLEFLIYFQGNSAPDKSGLPSDRFSAERTGGSVSTLTIQRTQQEDSAVYLCASSPVSPDTQYFGPGTRLTVL.

The count of this clone is one. The rearrangement joins TRBV13 to TRBJ2-7, with D perhaps matching TRBD2 (5 bases). The CDR3 is 13 residues long. Germline V gene lookup returns CDR1 PRHDT and CDR2 FYEKMQ (reference sequence). Trimming removed 5 bases at V and 6 bases at J, with 14 bases between. The CDR3 nucleotides read TGTGCCAGCAGCCCTAGGCCAGAGGGCGAGCAGTACTTC. Translating gives CASSPRPEGEQYF.

This clone came up once. The chain has TRBV4-3 and TRBJ2-1; tentatively, D is TRBD1 or TRBD2 (5 bases each). This CDR3 spans 14 amino acids. Germline assignment: CDR1 LGHNA and CDR2 YSLEER. Trimming shortened V by 1 base and J by 7 bases, and 11 bases separated the two germline ends. The CDR3 DNA is TGCGCCAGCAGCCAAGGTACATGGGGGAATGAGCAGTTCTTC. It translates to CASSQGTWGNEQFF.

The chain links TRBV7-8 to TRBJ1-2; 8 bases agree with TRBD1. Germline V gene data show CDR1 as SGHVS and CDR2 as FQNEAQ. This CDR3 is built from 16 residues. J lost 0 bases, V lost 5 bases, and 8 bases had no gene match. CDR3 amino acids: CASSRTGLPSNYGYTF. The CDR3 DNA follows: TGTGCCAGCAGCCGGACAGGGCTGCCCTCTAACTATGGCTACACCTTC.

The rearrangement uses TRBV11-2 and TRBJ2-7; D ambiguous. Germline CDR1 SGHAT, CDR2 FQNNGV. Deletions cut 6 bases from V and 2 bases from J, with 11 bases between. This CDR3 region has 13 residues. The CDR3 here is CASRADGTYEQYF. Here the CDR3 DNA reads TGTGCCAGCAGGGCAGACGGTACCTACGAGCAGTACTTC.